A selection of T cell receptor beta chains follows, all from one sample in a study of blood T cells in healthy people across ages. TCRdb fed the 5' RACE reads into MiXCR, producing one record per CDR3 protein. The sample lists around 1,500,000 distinct CDR3 sequences; under 30% were seen once. Sequencing was carried out using blood. The receptors derive from a woman aged 30 to 39 in good health. CDR3s include the opening cysteine and the closing phenylalanine or tryptophan. The D gene is left open where the match is weak. Clone size, where shown, is once, few, many, or a class for clones that have expanded.

>.|TRBD1|TRBV25-1|TRBJ1-1
TGTGCCAGCGGAGACCAGGGGGCGGCCGAAGCTTTCTTT
CASGDQGAAEAFF
>many|.|TRBV6-5|TRBJ2-7
TGTGCCAGCAGTTACTCCCCCGCCGGGGGTGGAGTATACGAGCAGTACTTC
CASSYSPAGGGVYEQYF
>.|TRBD1|TRBV14|TRBJ1-3
TGTGCCAGCAGCCAAGCCAGGGGGCCTGGAAACACCATATATTTT
CASSQARGPGNTIYF
>.|.|TRBV28|TRBJ2-5
TGTGCCAGCAGTCCGGGACTGGGGGTGGGGACCCAGTACTTC
CASSPGLGVGTQYF
>.|.|TRBV5-1|TRBJ1-6
TGCGCCAGCAGCCGTGCAGGGGACGGTTATAATTCACCCCTCCACTTT
CASSRAGDGYNSPLHF
>few|TRBD1|TRBV29-1|TRBJ1-1
TGCAGCGTTTACTCGGACAGGGGGGACACTGAAGCTTTCTTT
CSVYSDRGDTEAFF
>once|TRBD1|TRBV18|TRBJ2-5
TGTGCCAGCTCACTACAGGGGAGATGGGAGACCCAGTACTTC
CASSLQGRWETQYF
>.|.|TRBV7-9|TRBJ2-3
TGTGCCAGCAGCTCCCGGGACTTTCTCACAGATACGCAGTATTTT
CASSSRDFLTDTQYF
>few|.|TRBV2|TRBJ2-5
TGTGCCAGCAGTGGTTCCGTCCGTGAGACCCAGTACTTC
CASSGSVRETQYF
>.|.|TRBV7-8|TRBJ1-1
TGTGCCAGCAGCTCGGCTCCGGGGCCGCTACGGGGGAACACTGAAGCTTTCTTT
CASSSAPGPLRGNTEAFF
>few|TRBD1|TRBV5-1|TRBJ1-1
TGCGCCAGCAGCTTGGGGGACAGGGGGATTGTCACTGAAGCTTTCTTT
CASSLGDRGIVTEAFF
>many|TRBD1|TRBV20-1|TRBJ1-2
TGCAGTGGTTTAACAGGGGGCTATGGCTACACCTTC
CSGLTGGYGYTF
>.|.|TRBV7-2|TRBJ2-2
TGTGCCAGCAGCTTAGCGAACCGGGAGCTGTTTTTT
CASSLANRELFF
>few|TRBD1|TRBV6-2/TRBV6-3|TRBJ2-1
TGTGCCAGCCGTCGGGACAGGGGGTATGGTGAGCAGTTCTTC
CASRRDRGYGEQFF
>many|.|TRBV20-1|TRBJ2-5
TGCAGTGCCCCGCGGGGAGCGGGAGAGACCCAGTACTTC
CSAPRGAGETQYF
>few|TRBD1|TRBV6-2/TRBV6-3|TRBJ1-2
TGTGCCAGCAGCGACCCGGGACAGCAAGCGAATGGCTACACCTTC
CASSDPGQQANGYTF
>many|.|TRBV5-1|TRBJ2-1
TGTGCCAGCAGCTTAAGCGTATCCTACAATGAGCAGTTCTTC
CASSLSVSYNEQFF
>.|.|TRBV7-6|TRBJ2-2
TGTGCCAGCAGCTTAGCCACAGGGACGTCCGGGGAGCTGTTTTTT
CASSLATGTSGELFF
>many|.|TRBV6-5|TRBJ2-5
TGTGCCAGCAACCGGGACGGGGGTACGGGAACCCAGTACTTC
CASNRDGGTGTQYF
>many|TRBD2|TRBV5-1|TRBJ2-1
TGCGCCAGCAGCCCCGGACTAGAGGGCGAGCAGTTCTTC
CASSPGLEGEQFF
>.|.|TRBV24-1|TRBJ2-3
TGTGCCACCAGGGACCCTGACTCTAGCACAGATACGCAGTATTTT
CATRDPDSSTDTQYF
>few|TRBD2|TRBV5-5|TRBJ2-7
TGTGCCAGCAGCTGGGGACTAGCGGGAGGGGATAGCTACGAGCAGTACTTC
CASSWGLAGGDSYEQYF
>few|TRBD2|TRBV20-1|TRBJ2-1
TGCAGTGCTAGAGACACCAGGACTAGCATAAATGAGCAGTTCTTC
CSARDTRTSINEQFF
>.|.|TRBV9|TRBJ2-5
TGTGCCAGCAGCCCCGGTCTACACCCTATGGAGACCCAGTACTTC
CASSPGLHPMETQYF
>few|TRBD2|TRBV20-1|TRBJ2-5
TGCAGTGCTCACGGACTAGCGGAAGAGACCCAGTACTTC
CSAHGLAEETQYF
>few|.|TRBV7-3|TRBJ2-1
TGTGCCAGCAGCTCCGGGCCTCGGAGCGATGAGCAGTTCTTC
CASSSGPRSDEQFF
>many|TRBD2|TRBV6-5|TRBJ2-1
TGTGCCAGCAGTTACAGACTAGCGGTGGGGGTTGAGCAGTTCTTC
CASSYRLAVGVEQFF
>few|.|TRBV4-1|TRBJ2-1
TGCGCCAGCAGCCAAGATGGTGGGATTGAGCAGTTCTTC
CASSQDGGIEQFF
>.|TRBD2|TRBV11-2|TRBJ2-1
TGTGCCAGCAGCTTAGCCCGGACTAGCGGGCACAATGAGCAGTTCTTC
CASSLARTSGHNEQFF
>many|.|TRBV6-5|TRBJ1-5
TGTGCCAGCAGTACGAGGGGAGGGGGACAGCCCCAGCATTTT
CASSTRGGGQPQHF
>few|.|TRBV7-3|TRBJ2-1
TGTGCCAGCAGCGGGACGGGACCGCCTCAGAATGAGCAGTTCTTC
CASSGTGPPQNEQFF
>.|.|TRBV28|TRBJ1-1
TGTGCCAGCAGGGCTTACAACACTGAAGCTTTCTTT
CASRAYNTEAFF
>.|.|TRBV16|TRBJ2-7
TGTGCCAGCAGCCCGTCCCGTTATAACTACGAGCAGTACTTC
CASSPSRYNYEQYF
>few|.|TRBV18|TRBJ2-5
TGTGCCAGCTCACCACTCTCCGAGGGAGAGACCCAGTACTTC
CASSPLSEGETQYF
>.|.|TRBV4-2|TRBJ2-3
TGTGCCAGCAGCAAAAGGTTCAGGGGGGAGGGCACAGATACGCAGTATTTT
CASSKRFRGEGTDTQYF